What follows describes a single T cell receptor beta chain. Its specificity is unknown. Looked up from germline, CDR1 is KGHDR and CDR2 is SFDVKD. This CDR3 comprises 15 residues. V was clipped by 5 bases and J by 5 bases, with 17 bases between them. This record comes from a study of T cell responses to AZD1222 COVID-19 vaccine. Study-wide results and limits: No repertoire was sampled before or during the peak T cell response, only after it. White British people made up most donors, females outnumbered males, and clonal diversity was possibly underestimated. There were vaccine-associated CD4 TCRs across spike, dominant at 160-218 and 743-854.

The data were produced by immunoSEQ multiplex PCR, yet TCRdb's version contains in-frame clones alone and is incomplete. This table has some 120,000 clones, roughly 88% appearing once. This sample comprised peripheral blood, obtained on day 0 of MenACWY control vaccination. This chain connects TRBV24-1 to TRBJ2-5; no clear D. This clonotype was sampled from an adult in good health. The chain's CDR3 is CATSVPDGPGETQYF. CDR3 in DNA: TGTGCCACCAGTGTTCCAGACGGCCCTGGCGAGACCCAGTACTTC.